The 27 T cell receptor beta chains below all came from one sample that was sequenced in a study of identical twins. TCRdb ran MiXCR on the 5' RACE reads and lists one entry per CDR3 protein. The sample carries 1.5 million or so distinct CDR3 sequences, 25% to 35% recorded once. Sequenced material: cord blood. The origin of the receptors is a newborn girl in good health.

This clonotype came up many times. The CDR3 sequence: CASSSHREQFF. CDR3 in DNA: TGCGCCAGCAGCTCTCATAGGGAGCAGTTCTTC. The chain combines TRBV5-1 with TRBJ2-1; D gene uncertain. The V end lost 3 bases, the J end lost 10 bases, and 8 bases lay between the germline ends. This CDR3 has 11 amino acids. Germline V gene data show CDR1 as SGHRS and CDR2 as YFSETQ.

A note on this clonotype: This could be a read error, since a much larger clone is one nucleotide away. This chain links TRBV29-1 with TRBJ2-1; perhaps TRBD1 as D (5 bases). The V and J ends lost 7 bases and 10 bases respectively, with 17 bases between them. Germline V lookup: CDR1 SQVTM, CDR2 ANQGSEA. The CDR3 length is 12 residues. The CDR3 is CSAQGRSYEQFF. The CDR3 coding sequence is TGCAGCGCTCAGGGAAGGTCCTACGAGCAGTTCTTC.

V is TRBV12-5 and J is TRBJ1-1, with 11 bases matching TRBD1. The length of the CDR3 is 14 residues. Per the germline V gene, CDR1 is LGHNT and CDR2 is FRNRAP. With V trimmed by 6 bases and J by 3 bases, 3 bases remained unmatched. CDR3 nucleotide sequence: TGTGCTAGTGGCCAGGACAGGGGGCACACTGAAGCTTTCTTT. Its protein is CASGQDRGHTEAFF. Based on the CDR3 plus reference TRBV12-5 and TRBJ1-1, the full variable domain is DARVTQTPRHKVTEMGQEVTMRCQPILGHNTVFWYRQTMMQGLELLAYFRNRAPLDDSGMPKDRFSAEMPDATLATLKIQPSEPRDSAVYFCASGQDRGHTEAFFGQGTRLTVV.

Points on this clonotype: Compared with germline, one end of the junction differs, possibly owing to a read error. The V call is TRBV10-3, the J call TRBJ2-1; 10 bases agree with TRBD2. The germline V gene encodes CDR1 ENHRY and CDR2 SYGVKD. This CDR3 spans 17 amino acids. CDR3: CVISESATLAGYNEQFF. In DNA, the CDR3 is TGTGTCATCAGTGAGTCAGCAACACTAGCGGGGTACAATGAGCAGTTCTTC.

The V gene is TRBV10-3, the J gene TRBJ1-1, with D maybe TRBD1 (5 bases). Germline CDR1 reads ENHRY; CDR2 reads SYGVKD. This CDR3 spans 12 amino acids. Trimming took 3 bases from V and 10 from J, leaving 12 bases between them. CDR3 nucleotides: TGTGCCATCAGTGATTTTGGGGGAATAGCTTTCTTT. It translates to CAISDFGGIAFF.

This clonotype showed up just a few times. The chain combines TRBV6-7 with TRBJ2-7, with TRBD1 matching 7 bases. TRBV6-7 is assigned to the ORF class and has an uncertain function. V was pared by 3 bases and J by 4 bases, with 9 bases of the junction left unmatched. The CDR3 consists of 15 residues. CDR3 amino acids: CASSYSGQTEYEQYF. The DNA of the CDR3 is TGTGCCAGCAGTTATTCGGGACAGACAGAGTACGAGCAGTACTTC.

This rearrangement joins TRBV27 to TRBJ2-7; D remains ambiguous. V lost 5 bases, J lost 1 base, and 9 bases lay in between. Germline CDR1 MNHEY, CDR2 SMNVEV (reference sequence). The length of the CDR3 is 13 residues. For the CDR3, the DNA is TGTGCCAGCAGTCCATTAACGTCCTACGAGCAGTACTTC. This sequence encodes CASSPLTSYEQYF.

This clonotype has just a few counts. The CDR3 coding sequence is TGTGCCAGCAGCTTCCAGCGGCGGGATGAAAAACTGTTTTTT. Translating gives CASSFQRRDEKLFF. The J gene is TRBJ1-4, the V gene TRBV5-6; D is unresolved. This CDR3 spans 14 amino acids. Germline V CDR1 and CDR2: SGHDT, YYEEEE. V lost 2 bases and J lost 6, with 11 bases in between.

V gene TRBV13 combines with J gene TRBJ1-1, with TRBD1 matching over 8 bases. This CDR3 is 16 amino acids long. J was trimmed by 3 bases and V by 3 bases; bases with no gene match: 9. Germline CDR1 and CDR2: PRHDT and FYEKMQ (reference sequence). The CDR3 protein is CASSFTSGTGYTEAFF. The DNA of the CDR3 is TGTGCCAGCAGCTTCACATCCGGGACAGGCTACACTGAAGCTTTCTTT. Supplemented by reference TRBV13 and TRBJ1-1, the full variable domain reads AAGVIQSPRHLIKEKRETATLKCYPIPRHDTVYWYQQGPGQDPQFLISFYEKMQSDKGSIPDRFSAQQFSDYHSELNMSSLELGDSALYFCASSFTSGTGYTEAFFGQGTRLTVV.

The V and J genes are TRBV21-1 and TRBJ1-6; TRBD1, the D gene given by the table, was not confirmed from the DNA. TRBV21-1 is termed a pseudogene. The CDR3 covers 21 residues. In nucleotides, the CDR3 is TGTGCCAGCAGCAAGTACCGGAATTTTCGACAGGGCCTCTCCTATAATTCACCCCCCCACTTT. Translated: CASSKYRNFRQGLSYNSPPHF.

The CDR3 is CASSLSGKGNQPQHF. Written as DNA, the CDR3 is TGTGCCAGCAGTTTATCGGGGAAGGGCAATCAGCCCCAGCATTTT. This chain links TRBV28 with TRBJ1-5; D not certain. This CDR3 has 15 amino acids. The germline gives CDR1 MDHEN, CDR2 SYDVKM. V was shortened by 1 base and J by 2 bases, with 9 bases between the two germline ends.

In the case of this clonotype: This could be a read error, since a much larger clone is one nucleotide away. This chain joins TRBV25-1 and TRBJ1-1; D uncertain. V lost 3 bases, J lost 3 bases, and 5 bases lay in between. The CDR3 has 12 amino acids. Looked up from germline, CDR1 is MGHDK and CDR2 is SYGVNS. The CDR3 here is CASSDWDTEAFF. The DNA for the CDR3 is TGTGCCAGCAGTGACTGGGACACTGAAGCTTTCTTT.

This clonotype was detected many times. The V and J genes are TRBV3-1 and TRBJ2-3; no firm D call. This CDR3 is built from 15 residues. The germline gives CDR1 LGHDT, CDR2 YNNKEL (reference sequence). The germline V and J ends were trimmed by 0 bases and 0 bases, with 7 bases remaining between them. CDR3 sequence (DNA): TGTGCCAGCAGCCAAGAGATGGCCAGCACAGATACGCAGTATTTT. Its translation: CASSQEMASTDTQYF.

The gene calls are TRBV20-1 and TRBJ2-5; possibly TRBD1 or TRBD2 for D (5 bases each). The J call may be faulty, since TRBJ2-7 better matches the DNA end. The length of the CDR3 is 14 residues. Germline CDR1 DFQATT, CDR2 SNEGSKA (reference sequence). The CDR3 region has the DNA TGCAGTGCTTTCCCAAGTGAGGGACCTTTCGAGCAGTACTTC. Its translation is CSAFPSEGPFEQYF.

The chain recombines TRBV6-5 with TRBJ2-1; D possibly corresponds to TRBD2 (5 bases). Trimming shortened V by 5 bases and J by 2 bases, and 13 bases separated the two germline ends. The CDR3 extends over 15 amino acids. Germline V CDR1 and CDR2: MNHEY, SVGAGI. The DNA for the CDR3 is TGTGCCAGCAGTCCACTAGGATCCCCCTACAATGAGCAGTTCTTC. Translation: CASSPLGSPYNEQFF.

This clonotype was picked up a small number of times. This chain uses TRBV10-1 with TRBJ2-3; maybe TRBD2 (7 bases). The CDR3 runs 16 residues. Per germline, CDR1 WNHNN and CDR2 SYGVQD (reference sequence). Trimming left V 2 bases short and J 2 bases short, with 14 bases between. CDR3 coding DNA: TGCGCCAGCAGTGAGCTACGCGGGGGCCTCACAGATACGCAGTATTTT. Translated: CASSELRGGLTDTQYF.

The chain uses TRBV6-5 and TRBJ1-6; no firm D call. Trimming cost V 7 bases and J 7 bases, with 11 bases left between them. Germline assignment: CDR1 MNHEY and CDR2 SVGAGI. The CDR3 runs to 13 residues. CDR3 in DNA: TGTGCCAGCAAAAAAGGGAAGAATTCACCCCTCCACTTT. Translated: CASKKGKNSPLHF.

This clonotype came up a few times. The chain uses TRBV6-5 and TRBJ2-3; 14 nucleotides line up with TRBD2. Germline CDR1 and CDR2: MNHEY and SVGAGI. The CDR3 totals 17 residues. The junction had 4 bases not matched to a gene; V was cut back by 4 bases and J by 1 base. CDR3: CASSLTGLAGGTDTQYF. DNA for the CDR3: TGTGCCAGCAGTTTGACGGGACTAGCGGGAGGCACAGATACGCAGTATTTT.

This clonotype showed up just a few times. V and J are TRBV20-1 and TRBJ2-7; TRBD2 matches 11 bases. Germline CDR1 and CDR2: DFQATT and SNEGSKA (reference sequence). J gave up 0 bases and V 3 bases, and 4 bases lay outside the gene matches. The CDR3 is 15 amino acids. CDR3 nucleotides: TGCAGTGCTAGCGCTACTAGCGGGAGCTCCTACGAGCAGTACTTC. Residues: CSASATSGSSYEQYF.

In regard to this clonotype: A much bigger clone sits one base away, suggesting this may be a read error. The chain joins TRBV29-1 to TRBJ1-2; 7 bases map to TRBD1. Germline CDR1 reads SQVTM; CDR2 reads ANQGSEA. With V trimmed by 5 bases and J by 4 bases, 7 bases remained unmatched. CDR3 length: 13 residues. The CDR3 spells CSVRTSGGYGYTF. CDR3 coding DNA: TGCAGCGTTCGGACTTCAGGGGGCTATGGCTACACCTTC.

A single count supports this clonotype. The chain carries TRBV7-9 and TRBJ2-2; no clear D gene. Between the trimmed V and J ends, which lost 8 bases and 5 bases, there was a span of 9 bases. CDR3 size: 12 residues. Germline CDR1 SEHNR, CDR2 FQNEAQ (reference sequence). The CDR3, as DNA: TGTGCCAGCGAACCAAGGACCGGGGAGCTGTTTTTT. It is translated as CASEPRTGELFF.

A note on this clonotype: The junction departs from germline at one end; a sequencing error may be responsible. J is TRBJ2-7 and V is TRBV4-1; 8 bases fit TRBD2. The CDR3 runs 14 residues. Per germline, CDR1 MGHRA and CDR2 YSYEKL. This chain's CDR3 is CASSRGTSTYEQYF. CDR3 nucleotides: TGTGCCAGCAGCCGTGGGACTAGTACCTACGAGCAGTACTTC.

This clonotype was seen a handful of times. The CDR3 loop reads CASSLAVGLSSEQYF. Here the CDR3 DNA reads TGTGCCAGCAGCTTAGCGGTCGGGCTCTCCTCGGAGCAGTACTTC. J is TRBJ2-7 and V is TRBV7-9, with no clear D. The CDR3 totals 15 residues. CDR1 and CDR2 from the germline V gene are SEHNR and FQNEAQ (reference sequence). The V end lost 0 bases, the J end lost 7 bases, and 16 bases lay between the germline ends.

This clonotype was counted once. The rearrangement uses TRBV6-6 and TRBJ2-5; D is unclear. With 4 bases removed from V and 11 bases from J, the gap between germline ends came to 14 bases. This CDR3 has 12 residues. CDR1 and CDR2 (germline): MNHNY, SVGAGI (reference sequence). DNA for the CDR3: TGTGCCAGCAGTTCTAATGACAATGAGCAGTACTTC. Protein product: CASSSNDNEQYF.

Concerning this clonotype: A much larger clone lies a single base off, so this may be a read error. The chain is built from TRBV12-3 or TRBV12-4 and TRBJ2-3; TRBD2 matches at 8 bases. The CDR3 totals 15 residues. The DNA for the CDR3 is TGTGCCAGCAGTATCGGACTAGCTGGGGCAGATATGCAGTATTTT. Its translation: CASSIGLAGADMQYF.

For the CDR3, the DNA is TGCAGTCCTTCTAGCGGGGGGTCCTCGGATACGCAGTATTTT. Residues: CSPSSGGSSDTQYF. The chain couples TRBV20-1 to TRBJ2-3; 11 bases match TRBD2. V was clipped by 8 bases and J by 6 bases; unmatched bases: 10. CDR3 size: 14 residues. CDR1 is DFQATT, CDR2 SNEGSKA, per germline (reference sequence).

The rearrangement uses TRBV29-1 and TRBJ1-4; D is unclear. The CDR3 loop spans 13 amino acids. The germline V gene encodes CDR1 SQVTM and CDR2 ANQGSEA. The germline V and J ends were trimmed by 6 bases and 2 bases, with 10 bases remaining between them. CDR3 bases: TGCAGCGTCTCTCACGGTACTAATGAAAAACTGTTTTTT. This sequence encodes CSVSHGTNEKLFF.